The rows below give T cell receptor beta chains drawn from one sample of a study of shared clonotypes between healthy human individuals. The repertoire was sequenced with immunoSEQ multiplex PCR; TCRdb's copy has only in-frame clones and lacks some. There are approximately 2.1 million clones in the sample; over 85% occur only once, and around 0.4% lies in the top ten. Source material: naive CD4+ T cells from PBMCs. All receptors come from a man aged 18 to 35 in good health. Some clones in this sample may be carry-over from other donors' samples. The CDR3 runs from the conserved cysteine through the conserved F or W. The order of the fields is clone size, V gene, D gene, J gene, CDR3 length, CDR3 DNA, CDR3 protein. The D gene is left open where the match is weak. A row's size may be missing; if present it is once, few, many or a size class.

NA	TRBV11-2	NA	TRBJ1-2	13	TGTGCCAGCAGCTTAGTAGGAAACTATGGCTACACCTTC	CASSLVGNYGYTF
NA	TRBV27	NA	TRBJ1-1	13	TGTGCCAGCGGTTGGGCTGGTAACACTGAAGCTTTCTTT	CASGWAGNTEAFF
NA	TRBV6-5	NA	TRBJ2-5	15	TGTGCCAGCAGTTACGCACTAGGGGAAGCGGAGACCCAGTACTTC	CASSYALGEAETQYF
NA	TRBV6-4	NA	TRBJ2-2	10	TGTGCCCGCATTTCCGGGGAGCTGTTTTTT	CARISGELFF
NA	TRBV6-5	NA	TRBJ2-5	13	TGTGCCAGTTCTTTTGGCCCCTCCGAGACCCAGTACTTC	CASSFGPSETQYF
once	TRBV7-9	TRBD1	TRBJ2-7	14	TGTGCCAGCAGCTTGGCCGGGACAGGGGTCGAGCAGTACTTC	CASSLAGTGVEQYF
NA	TRBV28	NA	TRBJ2-5	14	TGTGCCAGCAGTAAAGGACCCGTCCGAGAGACCCAGTACTTC	CASSKGPVRETQYF
NA	TRBV29-1	NA	TRBJ2-7	13	TGCAGCGTTGAAAGCAGGGCCGGTGGCGAGCAGTACTTC	CSVESRAGGEQYF
NA	TRBV5-1	TRBD1	TRBJ2-7	18	TGCGCCAGCAACACACTAACTATCTCGGACAGGAAGGGGTACGAGCAGTACTTC	CASNTLTISDRKGYEQYF
NA	TRBV14	TRBD1	TRBJ2-6	20	TGTGCCAGCAGCTTCCGACAGGGGGAGAGATATCCCTCTGGGGCCAACGTCCTGACTTTC	CASSFRQGERYPSGANVLTF
once	TRBV7-3	TRBD1	TRBJ2-2	15	TGTGCCAGCAGGTTGGGACAGGGGTACACCGGGGAGCTGTTTTTT	CASRLGQGYTGELFF
once	TRBV19	NA	TRBJ2-7	12	TGTGCCAGTAGTAGGAGAGCGGGCGAGCAGTACTTC	CASSRRAGEQYF
NA	TRBV6-1	NA	TRBJ1-5	15	TGTGCCAGCAGTGAAGCAGGGGGATTAAATCAGCCCCAGCATTTT	CASSEAGGLNQPQHF
once	TRBV6-4	NA	TRBJ2-7	16	TGTGCCAGCAGTCCATCCCCTACGGGAGTGAGTAGCGAGCAGTACTTC	CASSPSPTGVSSEQYF
once	TRBV27	NA	TRBJ2-2	14	TGTGCCAGCAGTTTTCTCGGAGAGGCCGGGGAGCTGTTTTTT	CASSFLGEAGELFF
NA	TRBV7-3	NA	TRBJ1-1	13	TGTGCCAGCAGCTTAATAGGGGTTGGGGAAGCTTTCTTT	CASSLIGVGEAFF
NA	TRBV5-1	NA	TRBJ2-1	16	TGCGCCAGCCCACGAGAGTCGGTTAGCGCTGGAAATGAGCAGTTCTTC	CASPRESVSAGNEQFF
NA	TRBV4-1	NA	TRBJ1-4	15	TGCGCCAGCAGCCGGATTCCATCGAGCCATGAAAAACTGTTTTTT	CASSRIPSSHEKLFF
NA	TRBV7-8	NA	TRBJ2-7	12	TGTGCCAGCAGCTTAGTTAGGGGGGAGCAGTACTTC	CASSLVRGEQYF
NA	TRBV6-5	NA	TRBJ2-5	13	TGTGCCAGCAGTCGGACAGCCCAAGAGACCCAGTACTTC	CASSRTAQETQYF
NA	TRBV7-2	NA	TRBJ2-3	16	TGTGCCAGCAGCTTAGCGCTAGGACCGAGCACAGATACGCAGTATTTT	CASSLALGPSTDTQYF
NA	TRBV30	NA	TRBJ1-2	14	TGTGCCTGGACCGTTGGGATCATGATTTATGGCTACACCTTC	CAWTVGIMIYGYTF
NA	TRBV11-1	TRBD1	TRBJ2-7	15	TGTGCCAGCAGTCCGCCGGGGACAGGGAATTACGAGCAGTACTTC	CASSPPGTGNYEQYF
NA	TRBV7-6	NA	TRBJ1-1	13	TGTGCCAGCAGCTTACGGGCGGTCGCTGAAGCTTTCTTT	CASSLRAVAEAFF
once	TRBV6-6	NA	TRBJ1-2	14	TGTGCCAGCAGTTACCCGGGGGCAGGGCCTGGCTACACCTTC	CASSYPGAGPGYTF
NA	TRBV19	TRBD2	TRBJ2-2	17	TGTGCCAGTAGTATCGCGGGGAGCGGGACGAACACCGGGGAGCTGTTTTTT	CASSIAGSGTNTGELFF
NA	TRBV28	TRBD1	TRBJ1-2	16	TGTGCCAGCAGCCCGGGGGGGTGGGACAGGGCTAAAGGCTACACCTTC	CASSPGGWDRAKGYTF
NA	TRBV5-1	NA	TRBJ2-3	15	TGCGCCAGCAGCTTACCGGGACTGCGCACAGATACGCAGTATTTT	CASSLPGLRTDTQYF
NA	TRBV29-1	NA	TRBJ1-1	13	TGCAGCGTTGCCGGCAGATTGAACACTGAAGCTTTCTTT	CSVAGRLNTEAFF
NA	TRBV9	TRBD1	TRBJ2-1	15	TGTGCCAGCAGCGTAGAACAGGGGGTAGGCTATGAGCAGTTCTTC	CASSVEQGVGYEQFF
few	TRBV7-8	NA	TRBJ1-1	12	TGTGCCAGCAGCCCCAGGAACACTGAAGCTTTCTTT	CASSPRNTEAFF
NA	TRBV30	TRBD2	TRBJ2-1	13	TGTGCCTGGAAGAAAAGCGGGAGCAATGAGCAGTTCTTC	CAWKKSGSNEQFF
NA	TRBV7-9	NA	TRBJ2-3	17	TGTGCCAGCAGCTGGTTCCCCTACGGATCTAGCACAGATACGCAGTATTTT	CASSWFPYGSSTDTQYF
NA	TRBV5-6	TRBD1	TRBJ1-1	17	TGTGCCAGCAGCTCCATTGGGGACAGGGGGCGAAGGTCTGAAGCTTTCTTT	CASSSIGDRGRRSEAFF
NA	TRBV15	NA	TRBJ1-4	14	TGTGCCACCAGCAGCAGGGCGTTGGGTGAAAAACTGTTTTTT	CATSSRALGEKLFF
NA	TRBV7-2	NA	TRBJ1-4	12	TGTGCCAGCAGCTTAGTGCGAGGGACCCTGTTTTTT	CASSLVRGTLFF
NA	TRBV18	NA	TRBJ1-2	11	TGTGCCAGCTCAGGAGGGTATGGCTACACCTTC	CASSGGYGYTF